This T cell receptor (beta chain) is from a study of preoperative IRX-2 immunotherapy in early breast cancer. Assay: immunoSEQ multiplex PCR; the TCRdb copy retains only in-frame clones and omits some. Of fewer than 30,000 clones listed, roughly 89% are singletons. Treatment denoted: preoperative locoregional IRX-2 cytokine immunotherapy. Samples came from a phase Ib trial of preoperative locoregional IRX-2 cytokine immunotherapy. This CDR3 is 18 amino acids long. The V segment lost 5 bases and the J segment 7 bases; nucleotides outside the gene matches: 17. The germline gives CDR1 SGHRS, CDR2 YFSETQ.

The gene calls are TRBV5-1 and TRBJ2-2, with TRBD2 matching over 10 bases. This specimen was collected from a patient treated with IRX-2 immunotherapy. The receptor comes from a human donor with breast cancer. The CDR3 region is CASRPTLQRGGLIGELFF. CDR3 DNA sequence: TGCGCCAGCAGGCCCACCCTTCAGCGGGGGGGCTTGATCGGGGAGCTGTTTTTT.